The clone carrying this T cell receptor beta chain was detected a few times. Its antigen is unidentified. The sample contains more than one DNA sequence encoding this CDR3. The whole isolated RNA underwent reverse transcription, so sequencing captured expressed TCRB transcripts. Generated by immunoSEQ multiplex PCR, the TCRdb table keeps only in-frame clones and is missing some. The table lists about 660,000 clones, more than 13% of them singletons, with less than 0.04% in the top ten. Between the trimmed V and J ends, which lost 0 bases and 3 bases, there was a span of 4 bases. Germline loops: CDR1 SGDLS, CDR2 YYNGEE. The CDR3 has 13 residues. The sample originates from a study of beta chain features in type 1 diabetes. Study as a whole: Researchers looked at approximately 110,000,000 sorted cells across all samples. The study's findings and limits: Shorter TCRB CDR3s, moderately but significantly so, were found in Type 1 diabetes patients in all four CD4+ subsets.

Sequencing was performed on naive CD4+ T cells from blood. The clonotype comes from a man aged 18-30 years with type 1 diabetes. The V gene is TRBV9, the J gene TRBJ1-5; D ambiguous. The CDR3 sequence is CASSVASNQPQHF. Here the CDR3 DNA reads TGTGCCAGCAGCGTAGCTTCCAATCAGCCCCAGCATTTT.